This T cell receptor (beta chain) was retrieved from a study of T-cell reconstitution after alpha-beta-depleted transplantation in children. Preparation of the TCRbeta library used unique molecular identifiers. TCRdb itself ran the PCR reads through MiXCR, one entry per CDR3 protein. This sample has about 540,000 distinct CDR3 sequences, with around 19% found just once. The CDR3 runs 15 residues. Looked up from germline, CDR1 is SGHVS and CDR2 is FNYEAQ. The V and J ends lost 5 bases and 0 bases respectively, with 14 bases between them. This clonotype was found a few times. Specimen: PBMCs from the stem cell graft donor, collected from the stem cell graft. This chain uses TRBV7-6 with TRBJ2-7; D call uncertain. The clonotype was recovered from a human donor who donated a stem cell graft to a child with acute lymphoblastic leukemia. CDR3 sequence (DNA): TGTGCCAGCAGCACAAATGACATTCCCTCCTACGAGCAGTACTTC. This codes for CASSTNDIPSYEQYF.